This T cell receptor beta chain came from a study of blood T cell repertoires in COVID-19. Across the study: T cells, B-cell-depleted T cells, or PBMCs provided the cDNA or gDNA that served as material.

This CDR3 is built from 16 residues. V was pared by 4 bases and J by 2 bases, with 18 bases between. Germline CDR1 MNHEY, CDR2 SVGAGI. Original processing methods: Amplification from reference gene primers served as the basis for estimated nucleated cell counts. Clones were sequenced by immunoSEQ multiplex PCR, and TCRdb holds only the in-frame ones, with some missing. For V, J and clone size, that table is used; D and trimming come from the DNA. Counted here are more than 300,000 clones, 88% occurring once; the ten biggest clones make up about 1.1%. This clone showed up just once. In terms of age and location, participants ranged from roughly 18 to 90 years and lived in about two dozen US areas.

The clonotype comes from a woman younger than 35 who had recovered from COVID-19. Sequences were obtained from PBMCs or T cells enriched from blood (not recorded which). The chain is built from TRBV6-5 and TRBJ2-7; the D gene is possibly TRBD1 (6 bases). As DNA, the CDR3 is TGTGCCAGCAGTTCAAACACAGACAGGCGTCCCTACGAGCAGTACTTC. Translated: CASSSNTDRRPYEQYF.